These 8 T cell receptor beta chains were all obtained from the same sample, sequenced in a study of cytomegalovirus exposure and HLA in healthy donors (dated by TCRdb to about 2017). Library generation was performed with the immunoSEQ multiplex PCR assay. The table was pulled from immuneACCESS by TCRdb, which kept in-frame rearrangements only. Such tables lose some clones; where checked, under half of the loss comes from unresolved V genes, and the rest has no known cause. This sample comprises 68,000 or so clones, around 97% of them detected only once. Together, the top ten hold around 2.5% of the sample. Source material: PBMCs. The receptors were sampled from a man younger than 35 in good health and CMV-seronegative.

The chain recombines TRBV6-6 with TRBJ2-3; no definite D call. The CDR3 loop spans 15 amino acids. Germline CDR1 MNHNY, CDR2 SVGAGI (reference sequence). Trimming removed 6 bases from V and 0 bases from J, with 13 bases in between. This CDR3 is CASSFDTPSTDTQYF. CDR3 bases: TGTGCCAGCAGCTTCGACACACCTAGCACAGATACGCAGTATTTT.

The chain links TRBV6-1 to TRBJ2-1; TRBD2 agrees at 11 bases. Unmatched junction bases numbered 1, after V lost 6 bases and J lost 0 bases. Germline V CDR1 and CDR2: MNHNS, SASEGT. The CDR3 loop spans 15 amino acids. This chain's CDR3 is CASRTSGNSYNEQFF. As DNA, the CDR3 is TGTGCCAGCAGGACTAGCGGGAACTCCTACAATGAGCAGTTCTTC.

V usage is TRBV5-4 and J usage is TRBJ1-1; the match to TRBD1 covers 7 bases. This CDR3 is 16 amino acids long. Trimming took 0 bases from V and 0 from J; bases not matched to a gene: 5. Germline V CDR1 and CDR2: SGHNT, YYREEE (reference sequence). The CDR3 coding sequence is TGTGCCAGCAGCTTGGAGGGGGCGCCCCTGAACACTGAAGCTTTCTTT. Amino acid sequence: CASSLEGAPLNTEAFF.

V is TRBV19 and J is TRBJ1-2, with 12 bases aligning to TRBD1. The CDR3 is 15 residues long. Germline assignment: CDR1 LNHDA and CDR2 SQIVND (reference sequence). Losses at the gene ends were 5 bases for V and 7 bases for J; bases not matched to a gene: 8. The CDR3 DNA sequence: TGTGCCAGTAGTTCGGGGACAGGGGGCGCCCCTGGCTACACCTTC. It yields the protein CASSSGTGGAPGYTF.

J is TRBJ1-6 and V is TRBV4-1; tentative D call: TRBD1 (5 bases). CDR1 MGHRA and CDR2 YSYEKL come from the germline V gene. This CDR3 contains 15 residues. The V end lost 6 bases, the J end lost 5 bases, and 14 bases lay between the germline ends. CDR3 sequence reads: CASRADSLDNSPLHF. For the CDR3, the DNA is TGCGCCAGCAGAGCAGACAGTCTGGATAATTCACCCCTCCACTTT.

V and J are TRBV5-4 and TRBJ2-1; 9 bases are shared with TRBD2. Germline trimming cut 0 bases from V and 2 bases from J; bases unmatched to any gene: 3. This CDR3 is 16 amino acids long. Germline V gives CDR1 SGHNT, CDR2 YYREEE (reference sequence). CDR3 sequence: CASSLAAGGTYNEQFF. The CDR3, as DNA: TGTGCCAGCAGCTTGGCAGCGGGAGGCACCTACAATGAGCAGTTCTTC.

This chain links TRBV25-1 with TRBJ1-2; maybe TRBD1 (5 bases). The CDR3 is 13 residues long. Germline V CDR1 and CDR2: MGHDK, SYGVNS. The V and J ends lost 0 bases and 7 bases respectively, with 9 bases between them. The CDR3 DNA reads TGTGCCAGCAGTGAATATCAGGGAACTGGCTACACCTTC. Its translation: CASSEYQGTGYTF.

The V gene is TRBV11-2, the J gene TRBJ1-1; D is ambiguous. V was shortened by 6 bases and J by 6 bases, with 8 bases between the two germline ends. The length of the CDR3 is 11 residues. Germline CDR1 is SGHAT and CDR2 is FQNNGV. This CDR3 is CASSTGSEAFF. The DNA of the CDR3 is TGTGCCAGCAGTACGGGTTCTGAAGCTTTCTTT.